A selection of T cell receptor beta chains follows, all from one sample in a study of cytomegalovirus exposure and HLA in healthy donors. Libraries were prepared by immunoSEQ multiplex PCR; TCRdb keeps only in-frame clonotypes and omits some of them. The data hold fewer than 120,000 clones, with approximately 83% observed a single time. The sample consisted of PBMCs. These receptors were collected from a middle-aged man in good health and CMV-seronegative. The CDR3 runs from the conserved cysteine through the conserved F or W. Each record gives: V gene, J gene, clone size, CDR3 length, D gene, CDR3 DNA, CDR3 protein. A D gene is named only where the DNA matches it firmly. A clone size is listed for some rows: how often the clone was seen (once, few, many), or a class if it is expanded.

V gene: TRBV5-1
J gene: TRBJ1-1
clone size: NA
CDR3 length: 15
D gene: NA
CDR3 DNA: TGCGCCAGCAGCTTGGGAGGAACTATGAACACTGAAGCTTTCTTT
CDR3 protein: CASSLGGTMNTEAFF

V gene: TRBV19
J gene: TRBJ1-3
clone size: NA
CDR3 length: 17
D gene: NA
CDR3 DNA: TGTGCCAGTAGTATCCTACCCGGGGTTAGCCCTGGAAACACCATATATTTT
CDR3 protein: CASSILPGVSPGNTIYF

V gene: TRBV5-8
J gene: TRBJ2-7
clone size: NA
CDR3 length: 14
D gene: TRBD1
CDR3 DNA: TGTGCCAGCAACCCCGGGACAGGGAACCACGAGCAGTACTTC
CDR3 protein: CASNPGTGNHEQYF

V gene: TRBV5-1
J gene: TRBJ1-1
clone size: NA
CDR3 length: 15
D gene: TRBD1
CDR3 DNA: TGCGCCAGCAATACCCAACAGGGGGGAGTCACTGAAGCTTTCTTT
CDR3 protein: CASNTQQGGVTEAFF

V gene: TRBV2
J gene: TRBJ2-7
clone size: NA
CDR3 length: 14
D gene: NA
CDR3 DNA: TGTGCCAGCAGTGAGGTCACAGCTGGTGACGGGCAGTACTTC
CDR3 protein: CASSEVTAGDGQYF

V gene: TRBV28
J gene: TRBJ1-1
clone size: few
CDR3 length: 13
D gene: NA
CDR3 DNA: TGTGCCAGCAGATCGGACAGCCTCACTGAAGCTTTCTTT
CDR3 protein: CASRSDSLTEAFF

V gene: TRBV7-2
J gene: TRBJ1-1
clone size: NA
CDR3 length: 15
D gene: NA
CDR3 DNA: TGTGCCAGCAGCTTAGCACAGGTGGGCTTCTCTGAAGCTTTCTTT
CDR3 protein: CASSLAQVGFSEAFF

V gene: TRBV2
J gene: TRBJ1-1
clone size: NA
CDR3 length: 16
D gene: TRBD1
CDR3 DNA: TGTGCCAGCACAGACCGGGACAGGGGACCATACACTGAAGCTTTCTTT
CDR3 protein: CASTDRDRGPYTEAFF

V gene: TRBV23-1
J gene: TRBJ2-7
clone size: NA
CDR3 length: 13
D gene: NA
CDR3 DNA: TGCGCCCCACTCCGAGAGTCCCGTTTCTGGCAGTACTTC
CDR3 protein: CAPLRESRFWQYF

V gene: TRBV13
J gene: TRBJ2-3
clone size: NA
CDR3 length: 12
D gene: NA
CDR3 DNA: TGTGCCAGCAGCTTTGAGCGGGATACGCAGTATTTT
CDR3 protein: CASSFERDTQYF

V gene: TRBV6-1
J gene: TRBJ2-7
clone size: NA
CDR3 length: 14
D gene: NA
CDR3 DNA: TGTGCCAGCAGTGAATTTCGAGGGTCCTACGAGCAGTACTTC
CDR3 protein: CASSEFRGSYEQYF

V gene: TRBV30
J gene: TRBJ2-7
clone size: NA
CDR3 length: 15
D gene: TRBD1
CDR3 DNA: TGTGCCTGGAGTCTTCCGGGACAGGGAAACTACGAGCAGTACTTC
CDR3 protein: CAWSLPGQGNYEQYF

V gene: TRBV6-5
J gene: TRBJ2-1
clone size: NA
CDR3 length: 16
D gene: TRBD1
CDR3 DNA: TGTGCCAGCAGTTACTTAGGGACAGGGGTTTACAATGAGCAGTTCTTC
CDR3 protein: CASSYLGTGVYNEQFF

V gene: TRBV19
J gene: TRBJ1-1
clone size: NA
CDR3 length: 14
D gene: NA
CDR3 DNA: TGTGCCAGTAGTATTCGGGGGGCATGGACTGAAGCTTTCTTT
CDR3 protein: CASSIRGAWTEAFF

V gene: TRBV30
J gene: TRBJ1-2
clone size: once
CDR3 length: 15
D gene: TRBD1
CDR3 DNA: TGTGCCTGGAGTGGATCCGGGACAGGGGATTTGAGCTACACCTTC
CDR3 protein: CAWSGSGTGDLSYTF

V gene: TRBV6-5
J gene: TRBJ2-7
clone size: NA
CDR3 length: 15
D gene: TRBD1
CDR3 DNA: TGTGCCAGCAGTTACACGGGGGACAGGGGCCACGAGCAGTACTTC
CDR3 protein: CASSYTGDRGHEQYF

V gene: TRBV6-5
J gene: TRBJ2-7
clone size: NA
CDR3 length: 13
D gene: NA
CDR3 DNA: TGTGCCAGCAGCCAGACTATATCCTACGAGCAGTACTTC
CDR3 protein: CASSQTISYEQYF

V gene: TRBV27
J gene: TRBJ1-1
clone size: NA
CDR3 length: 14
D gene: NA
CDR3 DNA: TGTGCCAGCAGGATCATCAGGGCGAACACTGAAGCTTTCTTT
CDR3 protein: CASRIIRANTEAFF

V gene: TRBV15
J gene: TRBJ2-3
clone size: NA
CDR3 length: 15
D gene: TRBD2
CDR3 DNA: TGTGCCACCAGCCTACTAGCGGGGGTAACCGATACGCAGTATTTT
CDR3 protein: CATSLLAGVTDTQYF

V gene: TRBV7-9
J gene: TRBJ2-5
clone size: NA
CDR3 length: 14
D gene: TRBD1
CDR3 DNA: TGTGCCAGCACCTTGACAGGGGGAGGAGAGACCCAGTACTTC
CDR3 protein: CASTLTGGGETQYF

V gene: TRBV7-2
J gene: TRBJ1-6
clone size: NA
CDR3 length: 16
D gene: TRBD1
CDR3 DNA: TGTGCCAGCAGCTTTAATACAGGGGTAGGTAATTCACCCCTCCACTTT
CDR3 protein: CASSFNTGVGNSPLHF

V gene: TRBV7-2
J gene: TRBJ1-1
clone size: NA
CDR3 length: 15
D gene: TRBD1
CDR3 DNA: TGTGCCAGCAGCTTAGGGGACAGGGGAGTCACTGAAGCTTTCTTT
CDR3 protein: CASSLGDRGVTEAFF

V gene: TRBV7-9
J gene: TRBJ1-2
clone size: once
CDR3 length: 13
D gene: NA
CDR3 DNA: TGTGCCAGCAGCGAGACATCGGCTGGTGGCTACACCTTC
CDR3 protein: CASSETSAGGYTF

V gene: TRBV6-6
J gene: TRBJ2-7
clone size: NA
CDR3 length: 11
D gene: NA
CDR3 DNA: TGTGCCAGCAGTTACCTCGGGGAGCAGTACTTC
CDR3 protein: CASSYLGEQYF

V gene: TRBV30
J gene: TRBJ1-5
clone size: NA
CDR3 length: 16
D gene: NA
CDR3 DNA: TGTGCCTGGAAACACGGAAAAGGGGCGATGGGTCAGCCCCAGCATTTT
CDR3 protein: CAWKHGKGAMGQPQHF

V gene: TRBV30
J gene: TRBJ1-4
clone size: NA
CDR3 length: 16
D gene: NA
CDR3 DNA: TGTGCCTGGAGTGTAGGTGGGGGCGCCTCAAATGAAAAACTGTTTTTT
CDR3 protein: CAWSVGGGASNEKLFF

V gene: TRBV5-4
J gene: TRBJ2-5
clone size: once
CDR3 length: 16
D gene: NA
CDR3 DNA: TGTGCCAGCAGCTTGGTGAGCGCGGGCCCTGCAGAGACCCAGTACTTC
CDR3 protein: CASSLVSAGPAETQYF

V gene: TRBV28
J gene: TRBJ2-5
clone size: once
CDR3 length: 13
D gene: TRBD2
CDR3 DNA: TGTGCCAGCAGGCCGGGGGGGCTGGGGACCCAGTACTTC
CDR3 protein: CASRPGGLGTQYF

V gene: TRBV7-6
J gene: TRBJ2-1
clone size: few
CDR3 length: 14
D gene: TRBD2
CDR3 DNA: TGTGCCAGCAGCCTCGGACTAGCGAGCAATGAGCAGTTCTTC
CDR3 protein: CASSLGLASNEQFF

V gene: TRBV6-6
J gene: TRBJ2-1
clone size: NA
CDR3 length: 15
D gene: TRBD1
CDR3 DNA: TGTGCCAGCTACTGGGACAGGGGGAGGTACAATGAGCAGTTCTTC
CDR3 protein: CASYWDRGRYNEQFF

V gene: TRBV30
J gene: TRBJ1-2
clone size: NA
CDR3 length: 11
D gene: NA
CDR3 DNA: TGTGCCTGGGGGCCCAACTATGGCTACACCTTC
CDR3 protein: CAWGPNYGYTF

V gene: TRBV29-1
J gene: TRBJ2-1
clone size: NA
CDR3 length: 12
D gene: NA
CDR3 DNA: TGCAGCGTGGCGGTGGGGGGTAATGAGCAGTTCTTC
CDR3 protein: CSVAVGGNEQFF

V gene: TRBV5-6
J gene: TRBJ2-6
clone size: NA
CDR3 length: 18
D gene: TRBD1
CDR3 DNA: TGTGCCAGCAGCTTGCTCAGGGACAGCTTCTTCGGGAACAACGTCCTGACTTTC
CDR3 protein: CASSLLRDSFFGNNVLTF

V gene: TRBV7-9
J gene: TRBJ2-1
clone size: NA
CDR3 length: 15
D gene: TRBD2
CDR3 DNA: TGTGCCAGCAGCTTAAGTCTAGCGGGGGGGCGCGAGCAGTTCTTC
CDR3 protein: CASSLSLAGGREQFF

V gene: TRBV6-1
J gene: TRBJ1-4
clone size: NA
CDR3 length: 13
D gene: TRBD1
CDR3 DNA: TGTGCCAGCCGGGACAGCGGGAATGAAAAACTGTTTTTT
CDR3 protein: CASRDSGNEKLFF

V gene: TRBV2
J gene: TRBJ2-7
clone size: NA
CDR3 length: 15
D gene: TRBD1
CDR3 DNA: TGTGCCAGCAACTTACCGGGACAGGGGACGTACGAGCAGTACTTC
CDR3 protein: CASNLPGQGTYEQYF